This TCR beta chain was obtained from a study of blood T cell repertoires in COVID-19. Clones were read by immunoSEQ multiplex PCR, and TCRdb kept only the in-frame ones, dropping some. The profile shows some 300,000 clones, 90% of them singletons. Per the germline V gene, CDR1 is LNHDA and CDR2 is SQIVND (reference sequence). The CDR3 contains 16 residues. The V end was cut by 3 bases, the J end by 7 bases, with 19 bases between. People in the exposed group encountered a COVID-19 case within 2 weeks before entering the study. Sequences were obtained from PBMCs or T cells enriched from blood (not recorded which). The sequence was obtained from a woman aged 25 to 39 who had been exposed to COVID-19. V gene TRBV19 combines with J gene TRBJ1-5; possibly TRBD1 for D (5 bases). CDR3 sequence reads: CASSIGAAGLGQPQHF. CDR3 nucleotide sequence: TGTGCCAGTAGTATTGGGGCAGCCGGTTTGGGCCAGCCCCAGCATTTT.